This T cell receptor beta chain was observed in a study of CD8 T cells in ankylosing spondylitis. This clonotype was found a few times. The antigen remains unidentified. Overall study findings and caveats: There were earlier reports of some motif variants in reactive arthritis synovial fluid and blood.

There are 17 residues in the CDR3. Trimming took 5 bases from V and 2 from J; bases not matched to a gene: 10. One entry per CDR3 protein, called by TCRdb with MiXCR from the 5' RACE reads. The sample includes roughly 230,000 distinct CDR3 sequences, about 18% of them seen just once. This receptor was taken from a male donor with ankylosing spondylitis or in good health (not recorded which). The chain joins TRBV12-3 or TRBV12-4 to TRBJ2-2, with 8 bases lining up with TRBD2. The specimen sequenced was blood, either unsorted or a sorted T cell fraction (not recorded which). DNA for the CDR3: TGTGCCAGCAGTATCTCCCCTAGCGGGCGCAACACCGGGGAGCTGTTTTTT. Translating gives CASSISPSGRNTGELFF.